A selection of T cell receptor beta chains follows, all from one sample in a study of shared clonotypes between healthy human individuals. TCRdb keeps only in-frame clones here, not all; method: immunoSEQ multiplex PCR. The sample contains millions of clones, approximately 90% of which appear only once. Sequencing used naive CD4+ T cells sorted from blood. The receptors were gathered from a man aged 18 to 30 in good health. Each CDR3 is given with its conserved first and last residue. A D gene is named only where the DNA matches it firmly. Rows give clone size only sometimes, using once, few, many, or a class for an expanded clone.

.,.,TRBV5-4,TRBJ2-7,TGTGCCAGCAGCTTGGGTGGGGAGCAGTACTTC,CASSLGGEQYF
.,.,TRBV9,TRBJ2-3,TGTGCCAGCAGCGGCCTACTAGCCGCGGCAGATACGCAGTATTTT,CASSGLLAAADTQYF
.,TRBD2,TRBV5-1,TRBJ2-7,TGCGCCAGCAGCCTTAGCGGTAGCGGGGGCCCATACGAGCAGTACTTC,CASSLSGSGGPYEQYF
.,.,TRBV6-5,TRBJ2-3,TGTGCCAGCAAACGGGGAGATACGCAGTATTTT,CASKRGDTQYF
.,TRBD2,TRBV7-8,TRBJ2-2,TGTGCCAGCAGCTCGTCGGGACTAGCGGGCGGGGAGCTGTTTTTT,CASSSSGLAGGELFF
once,.,TRBV2,TRBJ1-3,TGTGCCAGCAGTGAAGGGCAGTTCTCTGGAAACACCATATATTTT,CASSEGQFSGNTIYF
.,.,TRBV7-2,TRBJ2-3,TGTGCCAGCAGCTTTACGGGACATAGCACAGATACGCAGTATTTT,CASSFTGHSTDTQYF
.,.,TRBV21-1,TRBJ1-2,TGTGCCAGCAGCAAAACTCGGTCCCGGGGGGGGCCGAACTATGGCTACACCTTC,CASSKTRSRGGPNYGYTF
.,.,TRBV5-1,TRBJ1-2,TGCGCCAGCAGCTTGGATAGGGGGGACTATGGCTACACCTTC,CASSLDRGDYGYTF
.,TRBD1,TRBV4-3,TRBJ2-1,TGCGCCAGCAGCCCGGCCGACAGGGATGGCAATGAGCAGTTCTTC,CASSPADRDGNEQFF
once,TRBD1,TRBV5-1,TRBJ1-2,TGCGCCAGCAGGCCCCCGGGACAGAACTATGGCTACACCTTC,CASRPPGQNYGYTF
.,.,TRBV28,TRBJ1-5,TGTGCCAGCTTCGGGGGAAGTAGCAATCAGCCCCAGCATTTT,CASFGGSSNQPQHF
.,.,TRBV11-1,TRBJ1-6,TGTGCCAGCAGCTTGGAGAATTCACCCCTCCACTTT,CASSLENSPLHF
.,.,TRBV5-1,TRBJ2-7,TGCGCCAGCAGCTTGGGAGGGTTGGGCTACGAGCAGTACTTC,CASSLGGLGYEQYF
.,.,TRBV4-1,TRBJ1-1,TGCGCCAGCAGCCACGCCTACCAGGGGATGAACACTGAAGCTTTCTTT,CASSHAYQGMNTEAFF
.,.,TRBV7-9,TRBJ2-3,TGTGCCAGCCACACACGTTCGCTTGAGACGCAGTATTTT,CASHTRSLETQYF
.,TRBD1,TRBV2,TRBJ1-1,TGTGCCAGCAGTATATCAGGGGGCCAAACTGAAGCTTTCTTT,CASSISGGQTEAFF
.,.,TRBV6-4,TRBJ1-6,TGTGCCAGCAGCCAAGAGGAAGTCCAGGGAACCTCGGGGTCACCCCTCCACTTT,CASSQEEVQGTSGSPLHF
.,TRBD1,TRBV5-1,TRBJ1-2,TGCGCCAGCAGCCAACGGACAGGGGGCGAACCTAACTATGGCTACACCTTC,CASSQRTGGEPNYGYTF
.,.,TRBV21-1,TRBJ2-4,TGTGCCGCCGACGGAGGAGGAAACATTCAGTACTTC,CAADGGGNIQYF
.,.,TRBV7-8,TRBJ1-1,TGTGCCAGCAGCCCCTATGAGCCGGGGGGGGTTGCGGACACTGAAGCTTTCTTT,CASSPYEPGGVADTEAFF
few,TRBD1,TRBV9,TRBJ1-6,TGTGCCAGCAGCGCTACCCGGACAGGGGCCCCGAATTCACCCCTCCACTTT,CASSATRTGAPNSPLHF
.,.,TRBV6-1,TRBJ2-2,TGTGCCAGCACCCTTGAGGGGAGAACCGGGGAGCTGTTTTTT,CASTLEGRTGELFF
.,.,TRBV7-6,TRBJ2-2,TGTGCCAGCAGCTTAGGGTTGAGCGGGGAGCTGTTTTTT,CASSLGLSGELFF
.,.,TRBV28,TRBJ2-7,TGTGCCAGCAGTCCAACCGGGACACACATCTTCTACGAGCAGTACTTC,CASSPTGTHIFYEQYF
.,.,TRBV5-5,TRBJ2-3,TGTGCCGGGGGCCGGGCAGGGCCTGGGGATACGCAGTATTTT,CAGGRAGPGDTQYF
.,TRBD2,TRBV28,TRBJ2-7,TGTGCCAGCAGCCCCGGGAGGCCGCTTTCCTACGAGCAGTACTTC,CASSPGRPLSYEQYF
.,TRBD2,TRBV30,TRBJ2-1,TGTGCCTGGAGCGTGACTAGCGGCTACAATGAGCAGTTCTTC,CAWSVTSGYNEQFF
once,.,TRBV28,TRBJ2-3,TGTGCCAGCAGTTCCGCCGCTAGCTGGATTCCAGATACGCAGTATTTT,CASSSAASWIPDTQYF
.,TRBD1,TRBV28,TRBJ1-2,TGTGCCACGAGACAGGGCTCGGGCTACACCTTC,CATRQGSGYTF
.,TRBD1,TRBV6-5,TRBJ2-3,TGTGCCAGCAGGAAAGGGGGCTCGGATACGCAGTATTTT,CASRKGGSDTQYF
.,.,TRBV6-1,TRBJ2-3,TGTGCCAGCAGTGGGCAGACAGATACGCAGTATTTT,CASSGQTDTQYF
few,TRBD2,TRBV18,TRBJ2-1,TGTGCCAGCTCACAGGGACTAGCGGGCAATGAGCAGTTCTTC,CASSQGLAGNEQFF
.,.,TRBV30,TRBJ1-5,TGTGCCTGGAGTCGGGAAGGGACTAATCAGCCCCAGCATTTT,CAWSREGTNQPQHF
.,.,TRBV30,TRBJ2-7,TGTGCCTGGAGTAGGGGCTCGGGGTTCTACGAGCAGTACTTC,CAWSRGSGFYEQYF
.,.,TRBV5-1,TRBJ1-1,.,CASSFGQGSTTEAFF
.,.,TRBV5-6,TRBJ2-1,TGTGCCAGCAGCTTGACGGGAAATTCCTACAATGAGCAGTTCTTC,CASSLTGNSYNEQFF
.,.,TRBV27,TRBJ1-6,TGTGCCAGCAGTTTATGGGGGCAGGGCTCCTATAATTCACCCCTCCACTTT,CASSLWGQGSYNSPLHF
.,TRBD2,TRBV2,TRBJ2-5,TGTGCCAGCAGCGGGACTAGCGGGCAAGAGACCCAGTACTTC,CASSGTSGQETQYF
.,.,TRBV7-8,TRBJ2-3,TGTGCCAGCAGCGAGGGAGTTTCCACAGATACGCAGTATTTT,CASSEGVSTDTQYF
.,.,TRBV7-8,TRBJ2-7,TGTGCCAGCAGCCCGAGCCGGGACACCTCCTACGAGCAGTACTTC,CASSPSRDTSYEQYF
.,.,TRBV30,TRBJ2-7,TGCGCCTGGAGTGTACGCAGAGCCTACGAGCAGTACTTC,CAWSVRRAYEQYF
.,.,TRBV21-1,TRBJ2-7,TGTGCCAGCAGCCAACCCCTATCCCCGGGCGTGGACGAGCAGTACTTC,CASSQPLSPGVDEQYF
.,.,TRBV6-5,TRBJ2-7,TGTGCCAGCAGTTACACAACCGGGACGCCTGTCGGCGAGCAGTACTTC,CASSYTTGTPVGEQYF
.,TRBD1,TRBV19,TRBJ1-1,TGTGCCAGCGGGACAGCCATGAGCACTGAAGCTTTCTTT,CASGTAMSTEAFF
.,.,TRBV27,TRBJ1-2,TGTGCCAGCAGGACCCCAGGGGTTGGCTACACCTTC,CASRTPGVGYTF
.,TRBD2,TRBV5-1,TRBJ2-1,TGCGCCAGCAGTTGGAGCGGGGGCGATTCCTACAATGAGCAGTTCTTC,CASSWSGGDSYNEQFF
.,.,TRBV27,TRBJ1-4,TGTGCCAGCAGTTTAGGTAGACGGAATAATGAAAAACTGTTTTTT,CASSLGRRNNEKLFF
once,.,TRBV29-1,TRBJ2-1,TGCAGCGCTCCGAAGGGGAATGAGCAGTTCTTC,CSAPKGNEQFF
once,TRBD2,TRBV5-1,TRBJ2-7,TGCGCCAGCAGCTTAAGGGCTAGCGGCAAACGTTCCTACGAGCAGTACTTC,CASSLRASGKRSYEQYF
.,.,TRBV6-6,TRBJ1-2,TGTGCCAGCAGCACGACCGGGAACTATGGCTACACCTTC,CASSTTGNYGYTF
few,.,TRBV10-1,TRBJ1-5,TGCGCCAGCAGTGAGTCTAAGGAAGCTTTTAGCAATCAGCCCCAGCATTTT,CASSESKEAFSNQPQHF
.,.,TRBV12-1,TRBJ1-5,.,CASSFRGRGYSNQPQHF
.,.,TRBV7-3,TRBJ2-5,TGTGCCAGCAGCTTAATGGGGACAGGAACCCTGCGAACTAGCGGAGTCCCCCGTGGGACCCAGTACTTC,CASSLMGTGTLRTSGVPRGTQYF
.,.,TRBV29-1,TRBJ2-1,TGCAGCGTTGTTCGGAGCTCCTACAATGAGCAGTTCTTC,CSVVRSSYNEQFF
.,.,TRBV19,TRBJ2-7,TGTGCCAGTAGTCTCTCCGGGGGCCCGGCGCGGGACGAGCAGTACTTC,CASSLSGGPARDEQYF
.,.,TRBV5-6,TRBJ1-5,TGTGCCAGCAGCCGAGCCTTCAGGGGAGGCAATCAGCCCCAGCATTTT,CASSRAFRGGNQPQHF
.,TRBD2,TRBV10-3,TRBJ2-5,TGTGCCATCAGTGAGACTAGCGGGAGAGGGGGGACGGAGACCCAGTACTTC,CAISETSGRGGTETQYF
.,TRBD2,TRBV7-2,TRBJ2-1,TGTGCCAGCAGTACCAGAGGGGCTAGCGGGTTCTTTAGAAACAATGAGCAGTTCTTC,CASSTRGASGFFRNNEQFF
.,.,TRBV7-2,TRBJ1-2,TGTGCCAGCAGTCCAGGGTCTAACTATGGCTACACCTTC,CASSPGSNYGYTF